The T cell receptor (beta chain) under discussion was sequenced for a study of blood T cell repertoires in COVID-19. Study overall: Spain, Italy and the United States supplied samples that represented acute and convalescent COVID-19.

V was clipped by 2 bases and J by 5 bases; unmatched bases: 6. Germline assignment: CDR1 SGHTA and CDR2 FQGTGA. This CDR3 has 15 amino acids. Authors' processing steps: Estimation of nucleated cell counts was performed using reference gene primer amplification. The data were produced by immunoSEQ multiplex PCR, yet TCRdb's version contains in-frame clones alone and is incomplete. For V, J and clone size, that table is used; D and trimming come from the DNA. The sample has about 110,000 clones, just under 90% seen once. This clone was counted a few times. The sequenced sample was peripheral blood. This chain connects TRBV7-3 to TRBJ2-1; 7 nucleotides agree with TRBD1. This TCR came from a human donor in a cohort sampled during active COVID-19. For the CDR3, the DNA is TGTGCCAGCAGCTTAGAACAGGGGTTCGACAATGAGCAGTTCTTC. This encodes CASSLEQGFDNEQFF.